A single sample gave rise to the 10 T cell receptor beta chains below, sequenced in a study of regulatory T cells in long-lasting Graves disease. Arm-PCR of CDR3 regions and iRepertoire HTBI primers were used to build TCR beta libraries. From the multiplex PCR reads, TCRdb called clonotypes with MiXCR, one entry per CDR3 protein. The sample has around 400,000 distinct CDR3 sequences; less than 30% are singletons. Time point noted: persistent/refractory GD, antithyroid drugs over 5 years with positive TRAb. Isolated PBMC RNA provided the starting material for the TCR library. The starting material was peripheral blood mononuclear cells (PBMCs), obtained when the disease was refractory, from a patient treated with antithyroid drugs. The receptors stem from a woman aged 40-49 years with Graves disease.

This clonotype came up a few times. This rearrangement joins TRBV24-1 to TRBJ2-2; maybe TRBD1 (6 bases). Germline lookup yields CDR1 KGHDR and CDR2 SFDVKD. Trimming took 4 bases from V and 3 from J, leaving 11 bases between them. The CDR3 sequence is 15 residues long. CDR3 in DNA: TGTGCCACCAGTGAGGGAACAGGGCACACCGGGGAGCTGTTTTTT. It specifies CATSEGTGHTGELFF.

This clonotype was found many times. The chain uses TRBV6-1 and TRBJ1-6, with D perhaps matching TRBD1 (6 bases). The CDR3 runs to 15 residues. Germline CDR1 MNHNS, CDR2 SASEGT. V was trimmed by 2 bases and J by 3 bases, leaving 8 bases between them. The CDR3 nucleotides read TGTGCCAGCAGTGAACGGGACAACTATAATTCACCCCTCCACTTT. Translating gives CASSERDNYNSPLHF.

In its sample, this clonotype was seen many times. V usage is TRBV6-1 and J usage is TRBJ1-1; 12 positions match TRBD1. The V and J ends lost 7 bases and 4 bases, in that order; junction bases with no gene match: 13. Germline CDR1 reads MNHNS; CDR2 reads SASEGT. This CDR3 region has 17 residues. The CDR3 protein is CASTTGTGGYGSTEAFF. In DNA form, the CDR3 reads TGTGCCAGCACAACCGGGACAGGGGGCTATGGTAGCACTGAAGCTTTCTTT.

As for this clonotype: A much larger clone lies one base from this, so it may be a read error. The genes are TRBV29-1 and TRBJ2-7, with D uncertain. Germline CDR1 and CDR2: SQVTM and ANQGSEA. V lost 4 bases to trimming and J lost 3 bases, with 10 bases between them. The CDR3 contains 12 residues. This CDR3 reads CSVGPGNYEQYF. CDR3 nucleotides: TGCAGCGTTGGGCCTGGGAACTACGAGCAGTACTTC.

The rearrangement joins TRBV6-1 to TRBJ2-3; D unresolved. There are 16 residues in the CDR3. V was clipped by 1 base and J by 0 bases, with 11 bases between them. Germline assignment: CDR1 MNHNS and CDR2 SASEGT. The CDR3 region is CASSEVTARSTDTQYF. In DNA, the CDR3 is TGTGCCAGCAGTGAAGTCACAGCTCGAAGCACAGATACGCAGTATTTT.

V gene TRBV3-1 combines with J gene TRBJ1-6; D is ambiguous. Per germline, CDR1 LGHDT and CDR2 YNNKEL (reference sequence). The CDR3 consists of 16 residues. The V end was cut by 5 bases, the J end by 7 bases, with 18 bases between. The chain's CDR3 is CASSAQRRTGNSPLHF. The CDR3 DNA sequence: TGTGCCAGCAGCGCGCAACGACGGACGGGCAATTCACCCCTCCACTTT.

Turning to this clonotype: This may be a read error: a much more frequent sequence differs by one nucleotide. The V call is TRBV6-1, the J call TRBJ1-4, with 9 bases identical to TRBD1. CDR1 and CDR2 from the germline V gene are MNHNS and SASEGT. The CDR3 length is 16 residues. The ends lost 8 bases at V and 2 bases at J; junction bases unmatched: 9. CDR3 coding DNA: TGTGCCAGCGGGGGGACAGGGAAGGGGACTAATGAAAAACTGTTTTTT. Translation: CASGGTGKGTNEKLFF.

This clonotype was recorded many times. The J gene is TRBJ2-7, the V gene TRBV27; 8 positions agree with TRBD2. The CDR3 is 13 amino acids. Germline V gene data show CDR1 as MNHEY and CDR2 as SMNVEV (reference sequence). V shed 8 bases, J shed 5 bases, and the junction held 8 bases outside the gene matches. For the CDR3, the DNA is TGTGCCAGCCATAGAGCGGGAGCCCACGAGCAGTACTTC. Its protein product is CASHRAGAHEQYF.

This clonotype occurred many times. This chain joins TRBV6-2 or TRBV6-3 and TRBJ2-7; D not resolved. V lost 4 bases, J lost 2 bases, and 9 bases lay in between. Germline V gene sequence: CDR1 MNHEY, CDR2 SVGEGT. The CDR3 runs to 13 residues. CDR3 DNA sequence: TGTGCCAGCAGTTCCAGTTATACCTACGAGCAGTACTTC. This codes for CASSSSYTYEQYF.

Notes on this clonotype: With only one base between it and a far larger clone, this is likely a read error. No conserved phenylalanine or tryptophan ends this CDR3, so it is likely a read error. This chain connects TRBV2 to TRBJ2-5, with D hard to call. Trimming left V 5 bases short and J 7 bases short, with 17 bases between. The CDR3 contains 14 residues. The germline gives CDR1 SNHLY, CDR2 FYNNEI. CDR3 in amino acids: CASSLSSLVGTQYL. In DNA form, the CDR3 reads TGTGCCAGCAGTTTATCCTCTCTAGTGGGGACCCAGTACCTC.